A single TCR beta chain is shown here with its context. The antigen it recognizes is unknown. Within one base of it there is no much larger clone, and no base qualities were kept. These data originate in a study of early T cells in non-severe SARS-CoV-2 infection (dated by TCRdb to 2020 to 2022). Describing the broader study: Bulk RNA from unsorted whole blood was used for TCR sequencing, so alpha and beta chains could not be paired. What the work shows at the level of the full study, not this receptor alone: VDJdb matching was skewed toward anti-spike CD8 responses and likely underestimated virus-specific expansions by missing private and CD4 specificities.

Preparation of the library involved 5' RACE. The listed sequencing device is NextSeq 500. Unique molecular identifiers were attached to individual cDNA molecules in the TCR library protocol so that sequencing error and PCR bias could be corrected. TCR alpha and beta chains were both sequenced, and the abundances of alpha and beta sequences in each sample were closely correlated with each other. The original methods were these. Decombinator V4 was used to annotate TCR sequences for V gene, J gene and CDR3. TCRs were defined as expanded if a significant change between any two time points was detected under a Poisson model with p below 0.0001. TCR abundances were normalised to the total number of TCRs sequenced per sample and expressed as counts per million. VDJdb, accessed on 1 November 2021, was searched for TCRs annotated for CMV, EBV and SARS-CoV-2, and TCRs annotated for more than one antigen were excluded. In TCRdb, the public reads were trimmed at Q25 with fastp and aligned with MiXCR, with productive beta chains retained. Each CDR3 protein appears once, grouped with its most common genes and DNA. V and J calls and clone size were set by TCRdb, not the authors. The sample records around 56,000 distinct CDR3 sequences, about 13% of which are singletons. Jointly, the top ten make up 9.3% of the sample.

This was a case-control study nested in a cohort of healthcare workers in London, UK, who had nasopharyngeal swab PCR tests and blood samples taken every week. Healthcare workers were recruited during the week of the UK lockdown, between 23 and 31 March 2020, and followed weekly for up to about 15 weeks. The source material was whole blood, sampled at baseline. The sequence came from an adult who was a healthcare worker with PCR-confirmed SARS-CoV-2 infection or an uninfected control (not recorded which).

The DNA reads as follows: TGTGCCAGCGCCCAGAGGACAGGGGGCGTGAGCAATCAGCCCCAGCATTTT. The encoded protein is CASAQRTGGVSNQPQHF. The V and J segments used are TRBV6-6 and TRBJ1-5, and 11 bases in between align with TRBD1. There are 17 amino acids in the CDR3, from cysteine to phenylalanine inclusive. The only DNA kept is the CDR3, 51 bases in frame from the first base. V trim: 8 bases; J trim: 1 base; unmatched bases: 10. CDR1 and CDR2 (MNHNY, SVGAGI) derive from the germline V gene (reference sequence).